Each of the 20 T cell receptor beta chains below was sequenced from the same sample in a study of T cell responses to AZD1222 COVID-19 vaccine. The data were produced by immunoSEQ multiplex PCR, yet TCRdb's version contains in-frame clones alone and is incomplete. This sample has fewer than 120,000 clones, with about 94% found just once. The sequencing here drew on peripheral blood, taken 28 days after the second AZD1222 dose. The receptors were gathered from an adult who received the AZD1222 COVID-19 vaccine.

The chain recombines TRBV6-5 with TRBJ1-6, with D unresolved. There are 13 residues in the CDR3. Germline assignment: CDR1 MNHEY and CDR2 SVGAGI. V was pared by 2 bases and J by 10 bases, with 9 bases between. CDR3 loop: CASSYAVRSPLHF. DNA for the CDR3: TGTGCCAGCAGTTACGCGGTTCGGTCACCCCTCCACTTT.

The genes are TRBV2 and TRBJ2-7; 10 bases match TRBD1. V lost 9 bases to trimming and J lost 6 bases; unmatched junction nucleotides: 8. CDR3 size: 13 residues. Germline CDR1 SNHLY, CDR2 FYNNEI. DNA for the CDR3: TGTGCCAGGGCGGGACAGGGGTCGGTCGAGCAGTACTTC. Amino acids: CARAGQGSVEQYF.

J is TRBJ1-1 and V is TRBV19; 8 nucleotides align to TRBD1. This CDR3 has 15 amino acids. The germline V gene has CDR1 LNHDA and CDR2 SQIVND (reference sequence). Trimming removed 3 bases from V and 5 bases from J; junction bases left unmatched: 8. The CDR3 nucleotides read TGTGCCAGTAGTATCGGGCAGGGGGCTGGAACTGAAGCTTTCTTT. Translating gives CASSIGQGAGTEAFF.

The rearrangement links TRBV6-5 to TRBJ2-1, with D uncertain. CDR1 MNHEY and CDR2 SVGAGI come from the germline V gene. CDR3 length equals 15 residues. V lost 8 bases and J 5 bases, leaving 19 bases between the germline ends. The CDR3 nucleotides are TGTGCCAGCGTGGCATGGGGTTACCCGAACAATGAGCAGTTCTTC. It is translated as CASVAWGYPNNEQFF.

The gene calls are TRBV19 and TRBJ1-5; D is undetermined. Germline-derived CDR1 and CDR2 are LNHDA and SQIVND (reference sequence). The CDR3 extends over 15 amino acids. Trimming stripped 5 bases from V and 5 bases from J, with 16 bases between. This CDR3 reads CASSWAALIDQPQHF. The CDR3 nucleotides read TGTGCCAGTAGTTGGGCGGCCCTTATAGATCAGCCCCAGCATTTT.

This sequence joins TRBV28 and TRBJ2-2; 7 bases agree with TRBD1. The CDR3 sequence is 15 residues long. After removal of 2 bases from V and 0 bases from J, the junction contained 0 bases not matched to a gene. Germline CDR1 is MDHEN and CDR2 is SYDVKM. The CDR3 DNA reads TGTGCCAGCAGTTTAGGGACAGCGAACACCGGGGAGCTGTTTTTT. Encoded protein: CASSLGTANTGELFF.

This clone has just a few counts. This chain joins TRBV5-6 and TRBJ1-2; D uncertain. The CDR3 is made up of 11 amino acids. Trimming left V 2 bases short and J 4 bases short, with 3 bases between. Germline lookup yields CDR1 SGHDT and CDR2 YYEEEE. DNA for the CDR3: TGTGCCAGCAGCTTTGTCTATGGCTACACCTTC. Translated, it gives CASSFVYGYTF.

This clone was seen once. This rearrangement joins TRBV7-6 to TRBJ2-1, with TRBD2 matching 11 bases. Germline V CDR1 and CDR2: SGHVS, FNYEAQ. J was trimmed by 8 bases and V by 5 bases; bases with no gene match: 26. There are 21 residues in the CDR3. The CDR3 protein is CASSAGVSGGAYNTILYEQFF. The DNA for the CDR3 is TGTGCCAGCAGCGCAGGGGTTAGCGGGGGGGCCTATAACACAATTTTATATGAGCAGTTCTTC.

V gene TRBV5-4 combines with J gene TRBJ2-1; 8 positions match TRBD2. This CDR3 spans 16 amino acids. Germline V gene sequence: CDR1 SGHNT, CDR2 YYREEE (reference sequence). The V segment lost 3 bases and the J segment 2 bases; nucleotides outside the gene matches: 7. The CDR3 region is CASSSQDGGAYNEQFF. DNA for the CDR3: TGTGCCAGCAGCTCACAAGACGGGGGGGCCTACAATGAGCAGTTCTTC.

The CDR3 loop is CSVERNPGQGPGYTF. CDR3 DNA: TGCAGCGTTGAACGCAACCCGGGACAAGGTCCTGGCTACACCTTC. V and J are TRBV29-1 and TRBJ1-2; TRBD1 is a possible D gene (6 bases). V shed 2 bases and J shed 7 bases, with 20 bases lying between them. The length of the CDR3 is 15 residues. The germline V gene has CDR1 SQVTM and CDR2 ANQGSEA.

The CDR3 protein is CASSRVRDSNQPQHF. CDR3 nucleotide sequence: TGTGCCAGTAGTCGGGTTAGGGATAGCAATCAGCCCCAGCATTTT. The chain is built from TRBV19 and TRBJ1-5; the D is unclear. Trimming shortened V by 5 bases and J by 0 bases, and 11 bases separated the two germline ends. The CDR3 has 15 residues. Per the germline V gene, CDR1 is LNHDA and CDR2 is SQIVND (reference sequence).

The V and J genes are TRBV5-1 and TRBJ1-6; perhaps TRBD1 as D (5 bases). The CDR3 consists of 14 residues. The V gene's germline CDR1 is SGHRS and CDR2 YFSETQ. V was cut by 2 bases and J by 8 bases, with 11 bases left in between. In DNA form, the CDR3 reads TGCGCCAGCAGCTTATTCGGGACTGATTCACCCCTCCACTTT. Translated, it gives CASSLFGTDSPLHF.

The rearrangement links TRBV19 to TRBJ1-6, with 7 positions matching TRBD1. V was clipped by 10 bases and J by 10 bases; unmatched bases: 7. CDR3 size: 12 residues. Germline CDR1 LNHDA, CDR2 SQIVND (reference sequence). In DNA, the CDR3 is TGTGCCACAAGGACAGGAGGATCACCCCTCCACTTT. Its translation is CATRTGGSPLHF.

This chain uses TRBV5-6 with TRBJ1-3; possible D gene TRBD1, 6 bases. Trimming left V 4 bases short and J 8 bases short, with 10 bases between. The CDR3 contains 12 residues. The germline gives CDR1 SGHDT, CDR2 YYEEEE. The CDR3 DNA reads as TGTGCCAGCAGCCTCGGGACATACACCATATATTTT. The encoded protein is CASSLGTYTIYF. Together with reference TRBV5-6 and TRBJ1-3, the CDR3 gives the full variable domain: DAGVTQSPTHLIKTRGQQVTLRCSPKSGHDTVSWYQQALGQGPQFIFQYYEEEERQRGNFPDRFSGHQFPNYSSELNVNALLLGDSALYLCASSLGTYTIYFGEGSWLTVV.

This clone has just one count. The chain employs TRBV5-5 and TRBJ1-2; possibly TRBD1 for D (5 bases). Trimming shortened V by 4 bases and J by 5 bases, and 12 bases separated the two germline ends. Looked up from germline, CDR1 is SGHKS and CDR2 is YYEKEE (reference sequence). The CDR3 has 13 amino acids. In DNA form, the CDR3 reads TGTGCCAGCAGCCGGGACGGACAATATGGCTACACCTTC. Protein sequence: CASSRDGQYGYTF.

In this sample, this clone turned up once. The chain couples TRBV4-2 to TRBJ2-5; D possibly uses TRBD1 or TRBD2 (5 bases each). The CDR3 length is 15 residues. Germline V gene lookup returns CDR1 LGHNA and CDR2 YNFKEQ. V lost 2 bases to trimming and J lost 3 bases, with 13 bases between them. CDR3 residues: CASSQPGRAEETQYF. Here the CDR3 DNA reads TGTGCCAGCAGCCAACCGGGGCGAGCGGAAGAGACCCAGTACTTC.

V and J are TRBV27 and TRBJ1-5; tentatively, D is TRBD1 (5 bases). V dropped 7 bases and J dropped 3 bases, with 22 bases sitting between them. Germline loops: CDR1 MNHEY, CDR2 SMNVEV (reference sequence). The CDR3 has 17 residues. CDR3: CASTKLTTGANNQPQHF. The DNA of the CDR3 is TGTGCCAGCACTAAACTTACCACCGGGGCCAACAATCAGCCCCAGCATTTT.

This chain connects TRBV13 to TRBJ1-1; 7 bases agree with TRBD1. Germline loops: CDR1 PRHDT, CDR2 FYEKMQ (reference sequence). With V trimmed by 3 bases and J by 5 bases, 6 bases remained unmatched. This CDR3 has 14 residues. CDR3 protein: CASSFRQGRTEAFF. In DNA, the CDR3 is TGTGCCAGCAGCTTCAGACAGGGAAGAACTGAAGCTTTCTTT.

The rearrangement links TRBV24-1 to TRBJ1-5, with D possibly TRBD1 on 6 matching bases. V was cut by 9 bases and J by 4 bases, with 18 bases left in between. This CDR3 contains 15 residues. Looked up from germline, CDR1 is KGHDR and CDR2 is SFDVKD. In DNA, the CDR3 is TGTGCCACCGTCAGCCTGGGGGCGGGTAATCAGCCCCAGCATTTT. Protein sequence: CATVSLGAGNQPQHF.

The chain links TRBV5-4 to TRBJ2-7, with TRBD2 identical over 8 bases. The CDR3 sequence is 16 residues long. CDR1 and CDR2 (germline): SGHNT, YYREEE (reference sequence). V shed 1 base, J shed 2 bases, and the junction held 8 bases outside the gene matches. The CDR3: CASSLKRSGRAYEQYF. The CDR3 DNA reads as TGTGCCAGCAGCTTGAAAAGAAGCGGGAGAGCCTACGAGCAGTACTTC.